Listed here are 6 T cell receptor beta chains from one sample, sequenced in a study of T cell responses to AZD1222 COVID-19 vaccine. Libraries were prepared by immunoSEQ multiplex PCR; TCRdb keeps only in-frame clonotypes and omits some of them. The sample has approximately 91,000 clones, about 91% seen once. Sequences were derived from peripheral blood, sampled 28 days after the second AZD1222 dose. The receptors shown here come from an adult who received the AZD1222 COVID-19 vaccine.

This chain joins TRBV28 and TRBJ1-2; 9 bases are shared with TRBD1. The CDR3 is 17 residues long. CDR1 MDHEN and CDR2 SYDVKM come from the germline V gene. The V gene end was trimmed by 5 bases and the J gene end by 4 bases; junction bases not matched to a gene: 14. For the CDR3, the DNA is TGTGCCAGCAGTCTCACAGGGGGCGCGTGGTCCGGCTATGGCTACACCTTC. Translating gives CASSLTGGAWSGYGYTF.

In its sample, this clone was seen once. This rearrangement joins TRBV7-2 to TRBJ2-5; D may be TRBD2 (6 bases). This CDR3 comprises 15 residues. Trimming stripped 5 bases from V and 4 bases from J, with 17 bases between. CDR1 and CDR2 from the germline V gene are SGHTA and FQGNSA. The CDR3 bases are TGTGCCAGCAGCAGGCGGCTAGCGCGGGGAGAGACCCAGTACTTC. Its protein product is CASSRRLARGETQYF.

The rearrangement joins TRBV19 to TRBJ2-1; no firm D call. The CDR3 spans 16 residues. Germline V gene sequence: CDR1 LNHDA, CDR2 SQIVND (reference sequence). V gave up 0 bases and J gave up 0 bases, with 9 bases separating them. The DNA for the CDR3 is TGTGCCAGTAGTATAGATCCGCTGAGCTCCTACAATGAGCAGTTCTTC. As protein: CASSIDPLSSYNEQFF.

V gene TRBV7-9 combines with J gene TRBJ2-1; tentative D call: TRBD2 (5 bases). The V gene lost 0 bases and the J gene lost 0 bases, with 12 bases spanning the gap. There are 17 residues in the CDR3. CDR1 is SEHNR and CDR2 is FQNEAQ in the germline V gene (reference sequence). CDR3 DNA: TGTGCCAGCAGCTTAGCGGTCGGAGGCCACTCCTACAATGAGCAGTTCTTC. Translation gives CASSLAVGGHSYNEQFF. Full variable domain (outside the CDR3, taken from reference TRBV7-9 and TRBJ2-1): DTGVSQNPRHKITKRGQNVTFRCDPISEHNRLYWYRQTLGQGPEFLTYFQNEAQLEKSRLLSDRFSAERPKGSFSTLEIQRTEQGDSAMYLCASSLAVGGHSYNEQFFGPGTRLTVL.

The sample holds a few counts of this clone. The CDR3 protein is CASSVGANEQFF. The CDR3 DNA reads as TGTGCCAGCAGCGTAGGCGCCAATGAGCAGTTCTTC. The V gene is TRBV9, the J gene TRBJ2-1; D is unclear. V was trimmed by 0 bases and J by 6 bases, leaving 4 bases between them. This CDR3 spans 12 amino acids. From germline, CDR1 is SGDLS and CDR2 YYNGEE.

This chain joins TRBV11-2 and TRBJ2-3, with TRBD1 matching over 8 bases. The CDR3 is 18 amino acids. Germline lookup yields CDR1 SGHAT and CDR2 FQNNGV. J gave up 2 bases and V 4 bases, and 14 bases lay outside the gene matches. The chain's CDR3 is CASSYPPDRGSFTDTQYF. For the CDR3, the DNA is TGTGCCAGCAGCTACCCCCCCGACAGGGGTTCTTTCACAGATACGCAGTATTTT.